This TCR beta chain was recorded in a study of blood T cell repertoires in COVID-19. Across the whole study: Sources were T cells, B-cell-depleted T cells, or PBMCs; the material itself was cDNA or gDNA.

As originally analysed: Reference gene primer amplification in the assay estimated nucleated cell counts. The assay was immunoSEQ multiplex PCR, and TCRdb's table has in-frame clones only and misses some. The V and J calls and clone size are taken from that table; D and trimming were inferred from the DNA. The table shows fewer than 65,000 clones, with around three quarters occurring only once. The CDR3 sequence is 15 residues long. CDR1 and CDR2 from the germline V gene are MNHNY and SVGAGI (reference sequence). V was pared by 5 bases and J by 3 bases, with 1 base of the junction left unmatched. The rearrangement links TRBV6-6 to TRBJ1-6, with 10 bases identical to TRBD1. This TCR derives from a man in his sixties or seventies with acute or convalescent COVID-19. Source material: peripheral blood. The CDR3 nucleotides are TGTGCCAGCAGTAGGGACAGGGGCTATAATTCACCCCTCCACTTT. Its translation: CASSRDRGYNSPLHF.